This T cell receptor (beta chain) was retrieved from a study of blood T cell repertoires in COVID-19. Study background: The United States, Italy and Spain were the sources of the acute and convalescent COVID-19 samples.

This clone was found once. CDR1 is LGHNA and CDR2 is YNFKEQ in the germline V gene. The CDR3 covers 16 residues. Trimming pared 2 bases from V and 3 bases from J, leaving 16 bases between. Some clones are missing from TCRdb's copy, which holds only in-frame ones; the method was immunoSEQ multiplex PCR. The sample lists around 700,000 clones; around 90% were seen once. The sample taken for sequencing was peripheral blood. This clonotype was obtained from a woman aged 18-30 years with acute or convalescent COVID-19. This chain joins TRBV4-2 and TRBJ1-1; D is possibly TRBD1 (5 bases). This chain's CDR3 is CASSQRGGRVDTEAFF. CDR3 nucleotide sequence: TGTGCCAGCAGCCAAAGGGGTGGCAGGGTTGACACTGAAGCTTTCTTT.